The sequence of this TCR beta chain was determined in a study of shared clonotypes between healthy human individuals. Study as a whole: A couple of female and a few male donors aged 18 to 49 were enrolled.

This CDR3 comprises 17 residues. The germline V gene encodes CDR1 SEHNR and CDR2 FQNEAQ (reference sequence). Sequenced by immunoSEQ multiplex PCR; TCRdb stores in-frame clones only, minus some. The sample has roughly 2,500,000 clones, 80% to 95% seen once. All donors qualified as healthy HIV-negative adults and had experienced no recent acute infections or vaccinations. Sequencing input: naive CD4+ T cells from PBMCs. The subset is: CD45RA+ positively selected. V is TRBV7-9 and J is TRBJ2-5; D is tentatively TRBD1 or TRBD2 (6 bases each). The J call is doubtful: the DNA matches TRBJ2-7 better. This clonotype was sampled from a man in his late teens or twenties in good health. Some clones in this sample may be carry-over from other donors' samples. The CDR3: CASSLAVGGPSVDEQYF. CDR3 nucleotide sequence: TGTGCCAGCAGCTTAGCCGTAGGGGGGCCCTCGGTCGACGAGCAGTACTTC.